What follows are 25 T cell receptor beta chains derived from one specimen sequenced in a study of cytomegalovirus exposure and HLA in healthy donors. The study ran its PCR with 60 Vbeta and 13 Jbeta primers. Method: immunoSEQ multiplex PCR; TCRdb's copy keeps in-frame clones and lacks some. In all, the sample yields some 130,000 clones. Sequencing was done on a sample of PBMCs. The source is a woman in her forties in good health and CMV-seropositive.

This chain joins TRBV5-8 and TRBJ2-2; 8 bases agree with TRBD1. Germline CDR1 SGHTS, CDR2 YDEGEE. The CDR3 sequence is 20 residues long. Trimming took 4 bases from V and 1 from J; bases not matched to a gene: 18. The CDR3 sequence is CASSQAPTGVTGRNTGELFF. The CDR3, as DNA: TGTGCCAGCAGCCAGGCCCCGACAGGGGTAACGGGTAGGAACACCGGGGAGCTGTTTTTT.

The chain joins TRBV27 to TRBJ2-1, with TRBD2 matching 7 bases. CDR3 length: 16 amino acids. V was clipped by 7 bases and J by 5 bases; unmatched bases: 14. Germline V lookup: CDR1 MNHEY, CDR2 SMNVEV (reference sequence). The chain's CDR3 is CASTPLTSAQNNEQFF. The CDR3 bases are TGTGCCAGCACCCCACTCACTAGCGCCCAGAACAATGAGCAGTTCTTC.

The genes are TRBV29-1 and TRBJ2-1, with no clear D. This CDR3 is built from 13 residues. Germline V CDR1 and CDR2: SQVTM, ANQGSEA. V was clipped by 0 bases and J by 5 bases, with 8 bases between them. CDR3 DNA: TGCAGCGTTGAAGATCCCTCGGACAATGAGCAGTTCTTC. Translated: CSVEDPSDNEQFF.

V usage is TRBV7-6 and J usage is TRBJ2-3; TRBD1 is a possible D gene (5 bases). Germline-derived CDR1 and CDR2 are SGHVS and FNYEAQ. V lost 1 base, J lost 5 bases, and 13 bases lay in between. The CDR3 runs to 15 residues. CDR3 DNA sequence: TGTGCCAGCAGCTTAGGCAGGGCAGGTAGAGATACGCAGTATTTT. This sequence encodes CASSLGRAGRDTQYF.

J is TRBJ2-7 and V is TRBV27; D might be TRBD1 (6 bases). This CDR3 is built from 13 residues. V lost 3 bases and J lost 4, with 10 bases in between. Germline V CDR1 and CDR2: MNHEY, SMNVEV (reference sequence). CDR3: CASSLGAGYEQYF. In nucleotides, the CDR3 is TGTGCCAGCAGTTTGGGGGCAGGATACGAGCAGTACTTC.

The CDR3 loop reads CASSVGLGYYEQYF. CDR3 in DNA: TGTGCCAGCAGCGTGGGACTGGGTTACTACGAGCAGTACTTC. V gene TRBV7-2 combines with J gene TRBJ2-7, with D tentatively TRBD2 (6 bases). Trimming removed 5 bases from V and 3 bases from J, with 14 bases in between. The CDR3 extends over 14 amino acids. CDR1 and CDR2 from the germline V gene are SGHTA and FQGNSA.

The chain couples TRBV4-1 to TRBJ2-3; D possibly corresponds to TRBD1 (5 bases). This CDR3 region has 14 residues. V was shortened by 3 bases and J by 4 bases, with 11 bases between the two germline ends. Germline V gene lookup returns CDR1 MGHRA and CDR2 YSYEKL. The CDR3 bases are TGCGCCAGCAGCCACCCCGACAGACCAGATACGCAGTATTTT. Protein: CASSHPDRPDTQYF.

The chain joins TRBV27 to TRBJ2-3; tentative D call: TRBD2 (6 bases). Germline V CDR1 and CDR2: MNHEY, SMNVEV (reference sequence). The CDR3 has 14 residues. The V and J ends lost 4 bases and 4 bases respectively, with 12 bases between them. CDR3 coding DNA: TGTGCCAGCAGTTGGGACTCGAGACCAGATACGCAGTATTTT. Its translation is CASSWDSRPDTQYF.

V is TRBV5-1 and J is TRBJ2-1, with D perhaps TRBD2 (6 bases). The CDR3 is made up of 17 amino acids. Trimming cost V 4 bases and J 0 bases, with 17 bases left between them. CDR1 is SGHRS, CDR2 YFSETQ, per germline. The CDR3 DNA follows: TGCGCCAGCAGCCCGACCTTTGGGGGGACCTCCTACAATGAGCAGTTCTTC. Its translation is CASSPTFGGTSYNEQFF. The full variable domain, rest sourced from reference TRBV5-1 and TRBJ2-1, is KAGVTQTPRYLIKTRGQQVTLSCSPISGHRSVSWYQQTPGQGLQFLFEYFSETQRNKGNFPGRFSGRQFSNSRSEMNVSTLELGDSALYLCASSPTFGGTSYNEQFFGPGTRLTVL.

J is TRBJ1-5 and V is TRBV6-1, with D perhaps matching TRBD1 (5 bases). The ends were cut back, 10 bases at V and 3 bases at J, with 13 bases in the middle. Germline V gene data show CDR1 as MNHNS and CDR2 as SASEGT. The CDR3 is made up of 13 amino acids. In DNA form, the CDR3 reads TGTGCCAACCGCGGGGGGGTCAATCAGCCCCAGCATTTT. This encodes CANRGGVNQPQHF.

The chain uses TRBV19 and TRBJ2-3; TRBD2 matches at 7 bases. The V gene end was trimmed by 7 bases and the J gene end by 2 bases; junction bases not matched to a gene: 3. From germline, CDR1 is LNHDA and CDR2 SQIVND (reference sequence). CDR3 size: 13 residues. CDR3 nucleotides: TGTGCCAGTACTAGCGGCCACACAGATACGCAGTATTTT. Residues: CASTSGHTDTQYF.

The J gene is TRBJ2-2, the V gene TRBV7-2; 7 bases map to TRBD2. Looked up from germline, CDR1 is SGHTA and CDR2 is FQGNSA. The J segment lost 4 bases and the V segment lost 5 bases, leaving 10 bases of the junction unmatched. CDR3 length equals 16 residues. The CDR3 here is CASSLGRGGGTGELFF. Here the CDR3 DNA reads TGTGCCAGCAGCCTAGGGAGGGGAGGAGGCACCGGGGAGCTGTTTTTT.

This chain connects TRBV15 to TRBJ2-5; maybe TRBD1 (5 bases). Looked up from germline, CDR1 is LNHNV and CDR2 is YYDKDF (reference sequence). V shed 8 bases and J shed 1 base, with 17 bases lying between them. The CDR3 has 15 residues. As DNA, the CDR3 is TGTGCCACCGATAACTTCAGGGTACCCCAAGAGACCCAGTACTTC. This encodes CATDNFRVPQETQYF.

The J gene is TRBJ1-3, the V gene TRBV28; perhaps TRBD1 as D (6 bases). The V end lost 5 bases, the J end lost 1 base, and 12 bases lay between the germline ends. Germline V gene data show CDR1 as MDHEN and CDR2 as SYDVKM. The length of the CDR3 is 15 residues. CDR3 in amino acids: CASSEATGSGNTIYF. CDR3 coding DNA: TGTGCCAGCAGTGAGGCTACAGGGTCTGGAAACACCATATATTTT. Full variable domain (missing parts from reference TRBV28 and TRBJ1-3): DVKVTQSSRYLVKRTGEKVFLECVQDMDHENMFWYRQDPGLGLRLIYFSYDVKMKEKGDIPEGYSVSREKKERFSLILESASTNQTSMYLCASSEATGSGNTIYFGEGSWLTVV.

As regards this clone: Additional DNA sequences in this sample encode the identical CDR3. This sequence joins TRBV27 and TRBJ1-3; TRBD1 is a possible D gene (6 bases). The length of the CDR3 is 16 residues. Germline assignment: CDR1 MNHEY and CDR2 SMNVEV (reference sequence). The V and J ends lost 5 bases and 2 bases respectively, with 16 bases between them. The DNA for the CDR3 is TGTGCCAGCAGTCCCTGGGGAGGGGGACCTGGAAACACCATATATTTT. Amino acids: CASSPWGGGPGNTIYF.

V usage is TRBV29-1 and J usage is TRBJ1-1, with TRBD1 matching over 7 bases. The germline V gene encodes CDR1 SQVTM and CDR2 ANQGSEA. With 6 bases clipped from V and 6 bases from J, the junction kept 16 bases outside the gene matches. The CDR3 consists of 15 residues. The CDR3 reads CSVTGTASPGAEAFF. The CDR3 DNA reads TGCAGCGTCACCGGGACAGCCTCTCCGGGGGCTGAAGCTTTCTTT.

The chain is built from TRBV9 and TRBJ2-3; TRBD2 matches at 11 bases. V shed 1 base, J shed 6 bases, and the junction held 4 bases outside the gene matches. The CDR3 length is 15 residues. Germline V gives CDR1 SGDLS, CDR2 YYNGEE. CDR3 amino acids: CASSVTSGSGDTQYF. CDR3 bases: TGTGCCAGCAGCGTAACTAGCGGGAGTGGGGATACGCAGTATTTT. The whole variable domain, remainder taken from reference TRBV9 and TRBJ2-3, is DSGVTQTPKHLITATGQRVTLRCSPRSGDLSVYWYQQSLDQGLQFLIQYYNGEERAKGNILERFSAQQFPDLHSELNLSSLELGDSALYFCASSVTSGSGDTQYFGPGTRLTVL.

This sequence joins TRBV10-1 and TRBJ2-1; D might be TRBD2 (5 bases). Per the germline V gene, CDR1 is WNHNN and CDR2 is SYGVQD (reference sequence). Trimming stripped 7 bases from V and 0 bases from J, with 10 bases between. The CDR3 has 14 residues. The CDR3, as DNA: TGCGCCAGCACGGGGTCGAGCTCCTACAATGAGCAGTTCTTC. Encoded protein: CASTGSSSYNEQFF.

This chain joins TRBV9 and TRBJ2-3, with 8 bases aligning to TRBD1. Per germline, CDR1 SGDLS and CDR2 YYNGEE. The CDR3 totals 14 residues. The V gene end was trimmed by 3 bases and the J gene end by 1 base; junction bases not matched to a gene: 1. The CDR3 reads CASSGGQGTDTQYF. For the CDR3, the DNA is TGTGCCAGCAGCGGGGGACAGGGCACAGATACGCAGTATTTT.

The gene calls are TRBV6-5 and TRBJ2-5, with TRBD1 as a possible D gene (6 bases). The assigned J gene may be wrong: the sequence end matches TRBJ2-7 better. The CDR3 length is 13 residues. Germline V gene lookup returns CDR1 MNHEY and CDR2 SVGAGI. The CDR3 loop reads CASRNSGTNEQYF. DNA for the CDR3: TGTGCCAGCAGAAATTCCGGGACAAACGAGCAGTACTTC.

The chain links TRBV15 to TRBJ2-2; 10 nucleotides agree with TRBD1. The CDR3 is 16 residues long. Trimming at V came to 0 bases and at J to 6 bases, leaving 4 bases not matched to a gene. Germline-derived CDR1 and CDR2 are LNHNV and YYDKDF (reference sequence). The CDR3 coding sequence is TGTGCCACCAGCAGAGATGAGGACAGGGGGGCCGGGGAGCTGTTTTTT. Translated, it gives CATSRDEDRGAGELFF.

DNA of the CDR3: TGCGCCAGCAGTGAGGATGGCGGGAACGATGAGCAGTTCTTC. Translation: CASSEDGGNDEQFF. The V gene is TRBV10-1, the J gene TRBJ2-1; the D gene is possibly TRBD2 (6 bases). The V end lost 2 bases, the J end lost 8 bases, and 13 bases lay between the germline ends. The CDR3 has 14 amino acids. In germline, CDR1 is WNHNN, CDR2 SYGVQD (reference sequence).

This chain links TRBV19 with TRBJ2-3, with D perhaps TRBD2 (5 bases). Trimming stripped 3 bases from V and 2 bases from J, with 18 bases between. The CDR3 runs 17 residues. Germline V lookup: CDR1 LNHDA, CDR2 SQIVND (reference sequence). CDR3 coding DNA: TGTGCCAGTAGTATGACGAGGGTGGGCTTTGTCACAGATACGCAGTATTTT. Protein sequence: CASSMTRVGFVTDTQYF.

The rearrangement joins TRBV6-5 to TRBJ2-1; D not resolved. Germline CDR1 is MNHEY and CDR2 is SVGAGI. The CDR3 loop spans 15 amino acids. V was cut by 2 bases and J by 2 bases, with 10 bases left in between. CDR3 sequence: CASSYLALPYNEQFF. CDR3 sequence (DNA): TGTGCCAGCAGTTACCTTGCGCTACCCTACAATGAGCAGTTCTTC.

The rearrangement links TRBV7-3 to TRBJ1-1, with unresolved D. Germline CDR1 and CDR2: SGHTA and FQGTGA. CDR3 length: 14 residues. V was clipped by 1 base and J by 1 base, with 7 bases between them. CDR3 residues: CASSLRLTNTEAFF. CDR3 DNA: TGTGCCAGCAGCTTAAGACTGACGAACACTGAAGCTTTCTTT.